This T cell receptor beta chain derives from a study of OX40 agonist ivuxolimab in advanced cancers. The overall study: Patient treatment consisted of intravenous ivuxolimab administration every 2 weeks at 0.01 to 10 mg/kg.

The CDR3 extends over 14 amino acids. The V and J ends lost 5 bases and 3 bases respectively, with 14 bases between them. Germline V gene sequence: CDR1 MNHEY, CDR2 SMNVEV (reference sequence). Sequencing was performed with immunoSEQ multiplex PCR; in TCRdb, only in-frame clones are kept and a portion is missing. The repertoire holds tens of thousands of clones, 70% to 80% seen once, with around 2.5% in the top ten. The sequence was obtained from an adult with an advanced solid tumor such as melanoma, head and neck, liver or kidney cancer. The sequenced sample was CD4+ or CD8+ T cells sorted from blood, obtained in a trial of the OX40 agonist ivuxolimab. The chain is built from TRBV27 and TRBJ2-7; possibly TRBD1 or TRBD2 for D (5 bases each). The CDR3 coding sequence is TGTGCCAGCAGTGTCGACGGGGCCTTCTACGAGCAGTACTTC. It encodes CASSVDGAFYEQYF.